The next 27 T cell receptor beta chains were all read from a single sample in a study of blood T cell repertoires in COVID-19. Here immunoSEQ multiplex PCR was the method, and the copy in TCRdb shows in-frame clones only, minus some. In the table there are 310,000 or so clones, 80% to 90% of which are singletons. Sequenced material: peripheral blood. These receptors originate from a man between 45 and 60 years old with active or convalescent COVID-19.

This clone was seen only a few times. The J gene is TRBJ1-2, the V gene TRBV4-3, with a weak D call TRBD1 (5 bases). This CDR3 has 16 amino acids. V was shortened by 1 base and J by 3 bases, with 15 bases between the two germline ends. Germline assignment: CDR1 LGHNA and CDR2 YSLEER. The CDR3 protein is CASSQGVAGGDYGYTF. The CDR3 bases are TGCGCCAGCAGCCAAGGGGTAGCGGGGGGGGACTATGGCTACACCTTC.

The rearrangement links TRBV19 to TRBJ2-1; 14 bases are a match to TRBD2. With 1 base clipped from V and 4 bases from J, the junction kept 12 bases outside the gene matches. Germline loops: CDR1 LNHDA, CDR2 SQIVND (reference sequence). The CDR3 consists of 20 residues. This chain's CDR3 is CASSIAHLGLAGVGYNEQFF. CDR3 nucleotides: TGTGCCAGTAGTATAGCACACCTGGGACTAGCGGGAGTAGGTTACAATGAGCAGTTCTTC.

The chain joins TRBV7-6 to TRBJ2-2; 7 bases fit TRBD2. Germline CDR1 reads SGHVS; CDR2 reads FNYEAQ. J was trimmed by 1 base and V by 1 base; bases with no gene match: 3. The CDR3 length is 16 residues. The CDR3 loop reads CASSLDGLVNTGELFF. The CDR3 coding sequence is TGTGCCAGCAGCTTAGATGGACTAGTGAACACCGGGGAGCTGTTTTTT.

This clone has only one observation. This chain connects TRBV6-5 to TRBJ1-6; weak D call: TRBD1 (5 bases). From germline, CDR1 is MNHEY and CDR2 SVGAGI. CDR3 length equals 16 residues. Trimming took 0 bases from V and 9 from J, leaving 15 bases between them. The chain's CDR3 is CASSYSEGPSRSPLHF. CDR3 bases: TGTGCCAGCAGTTACTCGGAGGGACCGTCTCGTTCACCCCTCCACTTT.

The chain combines TRBV5-6 with TRBJ1-1; 7 positions match TRBD1. From germline, CDR1 is SGHDT and CDR2 YYEEEE. The CDR3 totals 15 residues. V was clipped by 1 base and J by 0 bases; unmatched bases: 3. In DNA form, the CDR3 reads TGTGCCAGCAGCTTGACAGGGGTGATGAACACTGAAGCTTTCTTT. Amino acids: CASSLTGVMNTEAFF.

Of note for this clone: Other DNA sequences in the same sample also yield this CDR3. This sequence joins TRBV5-1 and TRBJ2-3, with D possibly matching TRBD1 (6 bases). Germline CDR1 SGHRS, CDR2 YFSETQ. This CDR3 region has 14 residues. The V and J ends lost 0 bases and 4 bases respectively, with 9 bases between them. This chain's CDR3 is CASSLGTGSDTQYF. CDR3 DNA sequence: TGCGCCAGCAGCTTGGGCACAGGGTCAGATACGCAGTATTTT.

This clone is a singleton in its sample. The J gene is TRBJ2-7, the V gene TRBV5-4; TRBD2 agrees at 13 bases. Germline CDR1 reads SGHNT; CDR2 reads YYREEE (reference sequence). With V trimmed by 2 bases and J by 6 bases, 2 bases remained unmatched. The CDR3 covers 14 residues. CDR3 DNA sequence: TGTGCCAGCAGCTTAGGACTAGCGGGAGTCGAGCAGTACTTC. Its translation is CASSLGLAGVEQYF.

V usage is TRBV19 and J usage is TRBJ2-1, with TRBD2 matching 9 bases. From germline, CDR1 is LNHDA and CDR2 SQIVND (reference sequence). V trimming: 9 bases; J trimming: 3 bases; junction bases outside the gene matches: 9. This CDR3 contains 15 residues. The CDR3 DNA is TGTGCCAGCATTAGCGGGAGAGCCCTCTACAATGAGCAGTTCTTC. Translated, it gives CASISGRALYNEQFF.

The chain has TRBV28 and TRBJ2-2; 7 bases align to TRBD1. The V gene end was trimmed by 5 bases and the J gene end by 4 bases; junction bases not matched to a gene: 7. The CDR3 covers 15 residues. CDR1 is MDHEN, CDR2 SYDVKM, per germline. CDR3 DNA: TGTGCCAGCAGTCCTTGGACAGGTGCCACCGGGGAGCTGTTTTTT. This codes for CASSPWTGATGELFF. The full variable domain, in which reference TRBV28 and TRBJ2-2 provide the parts outside the CDR3, is DVKVTQSSRYLVKRTGEKVFLECVQDMDHENMFWYRQDPGLGLRLIYFSYDVKMKEKGDIPEGYSVSREKKERFSLILESASTNQTSMYLCASSPWTGATGELFFGEGSRLTVL.

V and J are TRBV6-6 and TRBJ1-3; D remains ambiguous. The CDR3 sequence is 15 residues long. Per germline, CDR1 MNHNY and CDR2 SVGAGI (reference sequence). V was pared by 7 bases and J by 0 bases, with 13 bases between. The DNA for the CDR3 is TGTGCCAGCACCTTAGAAAACAGCTCTGGAAACACCATATATTTT. Translation: CASTLENSSGNTIYF.

This rearrangement joins TRBV4-3 to TRBJ2-3; 13 positions agree with TRBD2. Per the germline V gene, CDR1 is LGHNA and CDR2 is YSLEER. J gave up 2 bases and V 2 bases, and 7 bases lay outside the gene matches. CDR3 length: 18 residues. CDR3 coding DNA: TGCGCCAGCAGCCAACATTCCGGGACTAGCGGGGTCACAGATACGCAGTATTTT. Translated: CASSQHSGTSGVTDTQYF.

This clone was seen a single time. This chain joins TRBV27 and TRBJ2-5; 7 nucleotides line up with TRBD1. Germline values: CDR1 MNHEY, CDR2 SMNVEV (reference sequence). V lost 6 bases, J lost 3 bases, and 7 bases stayed unmatched. There are 14 residues in the CDR3. The CDR3 spells CASRTFTGEETQYF. The CDR3 region has the DNA TGTGCCAGCAGGACATTCACAGGGGAAGAGACCCAGTACTTC.

This chain links TRBV6-4 with TRBJ2-3, with D possibly TRBD2 on 5 matching bases. Between the trimmed V and J ends, which lost 0 bases and 3 bases, there was a span of 16 bases. Looked up from germline, CDR1 is MRHNA and CDR2 is SNTAGT. This CDR3 contains 17 residues. The CDR3 DNA reads TGTGCCAGCAGTGACTCTTGGGCACCAGAGGGAACAGATACGCAGTATTTT. Protein sequence: CASSDSWAPEGTDTQYF.

In regard to this clone: Other nucleotide sequences from this sample produce the same CDR3. The chain employs TRBV6-5 and TRBJ1-6; 8 nucleotides match TRBD1. CDR1 MNHEY and CDR2 SVGAGI come from the germline V gene. CDR3 length: 13 residues. The junction had 2 bases not matched to a gene; V was cut back by 6 bases and J by 7 bases. The CDR3 protein is CASRRQGNSPLHF. The CDR3 DNA reads TGTGCCAGCAGACGACAGGGGAATTCACCCCTCCACTTT.

The chain couples TRBV19 to TRBJ2-7, with 12 bases fitting TRBD1. Germline trimming cut 6 bases from V and 4 bases from J; bases unmatched to any gene: 7. CDR1 LNHDA and CDR2 SQIVND come from the germline V gene (reference sequence). The CDR3 consists of 15 residues. CDR3 residues: CASRWDRGRSYEQYF. For the CDR3, the DNA is TGTGCCAGTAGATGGGACAGGGGGCGAAGTTACGAGCAGTACTTC. The complete variable domain, with remaining parts taken from reference TRBV19 and TRBJ2-7, reads DGGITQSPKYLFRKEGQNVTLSCEQNLNHDAMYWYRQDPGQGLRLIYYSQIVNDFQKGDIAEGYSVSREKKESFPLTVTSAQKNPTAFYLCASRWDRGRSYEQYFGPGTRLTVT.

The rearrangement links TRBV6-2 or TRBV6-3 to TRBJ2-1, with D perhaps TRBD1 (6 bases). Per germline, CDR1 MNHEY and CDR2 SVGEGT. The V gene lost 4 bases and the J gene lost 0 bases, with 13 bases spanning the gap. The CDR3 loop spans 16 amino acids. The CDR3 protein is CASSSLGGSSYNEQFF. The CDR3 DNA reads TGTGCCAGCAGTTCCTTAGGGGGAAGCTCCTACAATGAGCAGTTCTTC.

Remarks on this clone: Other DNA sequences in the sample encode the same CDR3. The chain carries TRBV18 and TRBJ1-1; the D gene is possibly TRBD1 (6 bases). Germline CDR1 reads KGHSH; CDR2 reads LQKENI. V lost 2 bases and J 5 bases, leaving 9 bases between the germline ends. The CDR3 runs 13 residues. CDR3 amino acids: CASSPSRGTEAFF. Written as DNA, the CDR3 is TGTGCCAGCTCACCAAGCAGGGGAACTGAAGCTTTCTTT. The full variable domain, rest sourced from reference TRBV18 and TRBJ1-1, is NAGVMQNPRHLVRRRGQEARLRCSPMKGHSHVYWYRQLPEEGLKFMVYLQKENIIDESGMPKERFSAEFPKEGPSILRIQQVVRGDSAAYFCASSPSRGTEAFFGQGTRLTVV.

In its sample, this clone was seen once. This chain joins TRBV6-6 and TRBJ1-2; 9 bases agree with TRBD1. The trim removed 3 bases at V and 6 bases at J, leaving 2 bases unmatched. CDR1 and CDR2 (germline): MNHNY, SVGAGI (reference sequence). The CDR3 runs to 13 residues. The CDR3, as DNA: TGTGCCAGCAGTTATCGGACAGGGGATGGCTACACCTTC. It yields the protein CASSYRTGDGYTF.

The rearrangement uses TRBV10-3 and TRBJ1-1, with TRBD1 matching over 7 bases. This CDR3 contains 12 residues. Per the germline V gene, CDR1 is ENHRY and CDR2 is SYGVKD. Trimming at V came to 7 bases and at J to 1 base, leaving 0 bases not matched to a gene. For the CDR3, the DNA is TGTGCCATCAACAGGGGGAACACTGAAGCTTTCTTT. Amino acid sequence: CAINRGNTEAFF.

This clone was detected only once. The germline gene is not matched at one end of the junction; a read error may be the cause. This chain uses TRBV28 with TRBJ2-5, with no clear D. This CDR3 is built from 12 residues. Germline V gives CDR1 MDHEN, CDR2 SYDVKM. The CDR3 nucleotides are TGCGCTGCGTTAAGCCATCAAGAGACCCAGTACTTC. As protein: CAALSHQETQYF. Based on the CDR3 plus reference TRBV28 and TRBJ2-5, the full variable domain is DVKVTQSSRYLVKRTGEKVFLECVQDMDHENMFWYRQDPGLGLRLIYFSYDVKMKEKGDIPEGYSVSREKKERFSLILESASTNQTSMYLCAALSHQETQYFGPGTRLLVL.

This clone was seen once. The chain combines TRBV2 with TRBJ1-4; a weak D match, TRBD1 (5 bases). The germline V gene has CDR1 SNHLY and CDR2 FYNNEI. Trimming cost V 6 bases and J 6 bases, with 20 bases left between them. This CDR3 is 16 amino acids long. The CDR3 sequence is CASSRGATRWDEKLFF. The CDR3 coding sequence is TGTGCCAGCAGCCGTGGGGCTACTCGGTGGGATGAAAAACTGTTTTTT.

V gene TRBV19 combines with J gene TRBJ1-2, with a weak D call TRBD1 (5 bases). Germline V gene sequence: CDR1 LNHDA, CDR2 SQIVND (reference sequence). There are 13 residues in the CDR3. Trimming removed 4 bases at V and 5 bases at J, with 11 bases between. The CDR3 DNA sequence: TGTGCCAGTAGTAAGGGGCCAGGGTATGGCTACACCTTC. It yields the protein CASSKGPGYGYTF.

The chain has TRBV28 and TRBJ1-1, with D maybe TRBD1 (5 bases). The CDR3 covers 13 residues. CDR1 is MDHEN, CDR2 SYDVKM, per germline. Trimming pared 10 bases from V and 6 bases from J, leaving 18 bases between. The CDR3 loop reads CATNSGNSPEAFF. The CDR3 bases are TGTGCCACCAACTCAGGGAATTCCCCTGAAGCTTTCTTT.

The chain couples TRBV15 to TRBJ2-3; the D gene is possibly TRBD2 (7 bases). Germline lookup yields CDR1 LNHNV and CDR2 YYDKDF (reference sequence). The V and J ends lost 5 bases and 6 bases respectively, with 21 bases between them. This CDR3 contains 16 residues. This CDR3 is CATSEGGRGGKDTQYF. CDR3 bases: TGTGCCACCAGCGAGGGGGGGCGCGGGGGAAAGGATACGCAGTATTTT.

The CDR3 DNA is TGTGCCAGCAGCTTCCCCTTTAGCGGGGAAGGCTTGGGGCAAGAGACCCAGTACTTC. Residues: CASSFPFSGEGLGQETQYF. V usage is TRBV11-2 and J usage is TRBJ2-5; 8 bases line up with TRBD2. The CDR3 totals 19 residues. Germline CDR1 SGHAT, CDR2 FQNNGV. Unmatched junction bases numbered 17, after V lost 3 bases and J lost 2 bases.

The V call is TRBV11-2, the J call TRBJ2-5; 9 bases map to TRBD2. This CDR3 region has 16 residues. The V gene end was trimmed by 1 base and the J gene end by 5 bases; junction bases not matched to a gene: 8. Germline CDR1 is SGHAT and CDR2 is FQNNGV. CDR3: CASSLVGSGGLETQYF. The CDR3, as DNA: TGTGCCAGCAGCTTAGTTGGTAGCGGGGGATTGGAGACCCAGTACTTC.

The table lists this clone with a few counts. The CDR3 reads CASSLIGQGYEQYF. The CDR3 bases are TGTGCCAGCAGTTTGATTGGACAGGGTTACGAGCAGTACTTC. This chain links TRBV28 with TRBJ2-7; 8 bases are shared with TRBD1. J lost 4 bases, V lost 3 bases, and 5 bases had no gene match. The CDR3 is 14 amino acids. The germline V gene has CDR1 MDHEN and CDR2 SYDVKM.